This note documents a single TCR beta chain sequence. The sample is drawn from a study of CD8 T cells in Susac syndrome. Random hexamers were used to reverse transcribe the RNA input (about 0.5 to 1 ug). TCRdb re-derived calls from the immunoSEQ multiplex PCR reads in MiXCR, one entry per CDR3 protein. Altogether about 300,000 distinct CDR3 sequences are present, about nine tenths being singletons, with the ten largest covering about 0.17%. The clonotype comes from a human donor with multiple sclerosis. Sequenced sample: CD8+ T cells from PBMCs.

In DNA form, the CDR3 reads TGTGCCAGCAGCTTAGGTAGCGGGGGGACCCAGTACTTC. Its translation: CASSLGSGGTQYF. This chain connects TRBV7-8 to TRBJ2-5; TRBD2 aligns across 9 bases. The CDR3 spans 13 residues. The ends lost 1 base at V and 7 bases at J; junction bases unmatched: 1. Germline V gene lookup returns CDR1 SGHVS and CDR2 FQNEAQ.